This is a list of T cell receptor beta chains from one sample in a study of technical replicates of blood from a few donors. Profiled with immunoSEQ multiplex PCR; TCRdb holds only in-frame clones, not every one. This table holds roughly 65,000 clones, around 85% found once. Specimen: PBMCs. Receptors were obtained from a human donor in good health. Some clones in this sample may be carry-over from other donors' samples. Each CDR3 is given with its conserved first and last residue. Each record gives: CDR3 protein, CDR3 DNA, V gene, J gene, clone size, D gene. A D gene is named only where the DNA matches it firmly. Only some rows state a clone size, as once, few, many or a class for expanded clones.

CDR3: CASSQTSGSQETQYF
DNA: TGTGCCAGCAGCCAAACTAGCGGGTCACAAGAGACCCAGTACTTC
V: TRBV7-2
J: TRBJ2-5
size: .
D: TRBD2

CDR3: CASSSGQGGETQYF
DNA: TGCGCCAGCAGCAGTGGACAGGGAGGTGAGACCCAGTACTTC
V: TRBV5-1
J: TRBJ2-5
size: .
D: TRBD1

CDR3: CASRDRDSSNQPQHF
DNA: TGTGCCAGCAGGGACCGGGACAGCAGCAATCAGCCCCAGCATTTT
V: TRBV2
J: TRBJ1-5
size: .
D: TRBD1

CDR3: CASSQESSYEQYF
DNA: TGCGCCAGCAGCCAAGAATCCAGCTACGAGCAGTACTTC
V: TRBV4-1
J: TRBJ2-7
size: few
D: .

CDR3: CSVVDREGTEAFF
DNA: TGCAGCGTCGTAGACAGGGAAGGCACTGAAGCTTTCTTT
V: TRBV29-1
J: TRBJ1-1
size: .
D: TRBD1

CDR3: CASSYSTGKKLFF
DNA: TGTGCCAGCAGTTACTCGACAGGAAAAAAACTGTTTTTT
V: TRBV7-2
J: TRBJ1-4
size: .
D: .

CDR3: CASSLSPGNSPLHF
DNA: TGTGCCAGCAGTTTATCGCCCGGTAATTCACCCCTCCACTTT
V: TRBV27
J: TRBJ1-6
size: .
D: .

CDR3: CASSIPVMNTEAFF
DNA: TGTGCCAGTAGTATACCAGTTATGAACACTGAAGCTTTCTTT
V: TRBV19
J: TRBJ1-1
size: once
D: .

CDR3: CASSITTGSSGNTIYF
DNA: TGTGCCAGTAGTATCACCACAGGCAGCTCTGGAAACACCATATATTTT
V: TRBV19
J: TRBJ1-3
size: .
D: .

CDR3: CASSLAFGPNSPLHF
DNA: TGTGCCAGCAGCTTAGCGTTTGGGCCTAATTCACCCCTCCACTTT
V: TRBV7-9
J: TRBJ1-6
size: once
D: .